The present T cell receptor (beta chain) was sequenced within a study of low-dose radiotherapy and immunotherapy resistance in tumors. TRAV- and TRBV-specific primers primed first-strand cDNA, covering alpha and beta chains. Both a constant-region primer and a V-primer adapter served to amplify TCRs across 20 PCR cycles. Each CDR3 protein is one row after TCRdb ran MiXCR on the reads. The sample gives 31,000 or so distinct CDR3 sequences, roughly 49% of which show up once; about 5.7% is in the top ten. Germline CDR1 and CDR2: SGHTA and FQGTGA. Trimming cost V 1 base and J 7 bases, with 17 bases left between them. This CDR3 contains 16 residues. Indicated time point: after trial treatment. The treatment: LDRT plus nivolumab, ipilimumab, low-dose cyclophosphamide and aspirin (RACIN trial).

The specimen was PBMCs, collected after low-dose radiotherapy plus immunotherapy. The receptor's source is a male donor with gallbladder cancer. The rearrangement joins TRBV7-3 to TRBJ2-1; maybe TRBD2 (6 bases). This chain's CDR3 is CASSLSTGVGENEQFF. In DNA, the CDR3 is TGTGCCAGCAGCTTAAGTACGGGAGTGGGGGAAAATGAGCAGTTCTTC.